These 23 T cell receptor beta chains came from one sample sequenced in a study of cytomegalovirus exposure and HLA in healthy donors. Vbeta (60) and Jbeta (13) primers were used in the PCR. TCRdb's table, derived via immunoSEQ multiplex PCR, lists solely in-frame clones and lacks some. The table shows about 160,000 clones, with roughly 80% occurring only once. Sequencing was carried out using PBMCs. The receptors stem from a male donor in good health and CMV-seropositive.

Note on this clone: Other DNA sequences in the sample encode the same CDR3. The chain couples TRBV9 to TRBJ2-7, with TRBD1 matching 8 bases. Losses at the gene ends were 3 bases for V and 2 bases for J; bases not matched to a gene: 4. The V gene's germline CDR1 is SGDLS and CDR2 YYNGEE. CDR3 length: 14 residues. The DNA for the CDR3 is TGTGCCAGCAGCGCGGACAGGGTGGCCTACGAGCAGTACTTC. The encoded protein is CASSADRVAYEQYF.

The chain combines TRBV10-1 with TRBJ2-2, with 9 positions matching TRBD2. V shed 4 bases, J shed 4 bases, and the junction held 7 bases outside the gene matches. Germline V gives CDR1 WNHNN, CDR2 SYGVQD (reference sequence). This CDR3 is built from 16 residues. CDR3 region: CASSGSRGGSTGELFF. The CDR3 DNA reads as TGCGCCAGCAGTGGGTCGCGGGGGGGCTCCACCGGGGAGCTGTTTTTT.

The chain joins TRBV27 to TRBJ2-3; 7 bases are a match to TRBD2. V lost 4 bases and J lost 1; bases outside the gene matches: 5. This CDR3 has 15 residues. From germline, CDR1 is MNHEY and CDR2 SMNVEV (reference sequence). CDR3: CASSSRDYRTDTQYF. CDR3 bases: TGTGCCAGCAGTTCTCGGGACTACCGCACAGATACGCAGTATTTT.

The chain uses TRBV5-1 and TRBJ2-7, with 8 bases lining up with TRBD1. The CDR3 length is 18 residues. V shed 0 bases, J shed 3 bases, and the junction held 14 bases outside the gene matches. Germline loops: CDR1 SGHRS, CDR2 YFSETQ. The CDR3 here is CASSLVATGVRTIYEQYF. As DNA, the CDR3 is TGCGCCAGCAGCTTGGTCGCGACAGGGGTCAGAACAATCTACGAGCAGTACTTC.

This chain's CDR3 is CAISEPGLAGIKTTDTQYF. The CDR3 coding sequence is TGTGCCATCAGTGAGCCGGGACTAGCGGGTATTAAGACCACAGATACGCAGTATTTT. The genes are TRBV10-3 and TRBJ2-3, with 12 bases lining up with TRBD2. The J segment lost 2 bases and the V segment lost 2 bases, leaving 11 bases of the junction unmatched. Germline CDR1 ENHRY, CDR2 SYGVKD. The CDR3 runs to 19 residues.

The rearrangement links TRBV5-1 to TRBJ2-2; TRBD2 matches at 8 bases. The length of the CDR3 is 14 residues. After removal of 4 bases from V and 6 bases from J, the junction contained 5 bases not matched to a gene. The germline CDR1 and CDR2 sequences are SGHRS and YFSETQ. CDR3 sequence (DNA): TGCGCCAGCAGCCCGGGACTAGGCTCCGGGGAGCTGTTTTTT. Translated: CASSPGLGSGELFF.

This chain links TRBV7-9 with TRBJ2-7; D remains unclear. Trimming removed 5 bases from V and 1 base from J, with 9 bases in between. Germline CDR1 reads SEHNR; CDR2 reads FQNEAQ (reference sequence). The CDR3 has 13 amino acids. The CDR3: CASSSPQSYEQYF. In DNA, the CDR3 is TGTGCCAGCAGCAGCCCCCAATCCTACGAGCAGTACTTC.

The sample holds a few counts of this clone. The V call is TRBV7-8, the J call TRBJ1-2; 8 bases are a match to TRBD1. In germline, CDR1 is SGHVS, CDR2 FQNEAQ. V lost 5 bases and J lost 2; bases outside the gene matches: 4. The CDR3 length is 14 residues. CDR3 in DNA: TGTGCCAGCAGCCCGGGACAGGTGAACTATGGCTACACCTTC. It encodes CASSPGQVNYGYTF. Using reference TRBV7-8 and TRBJ1-2 for the parts outside the CDR3, the full variable domain is GAGVSQSPRYKVAKRGQDVALRCDPISGHVSLFWYQQALGQGPEFLTYFQNEAQLDKSGLPSDRFFAERPEGSVSTLKIQRTQQEDSAVYLCASSPGQVNYGYTFGSGTRLTVV.

The chain recombines TRBV2 with TRBJ1-5, with D unresolved. The CDR3 extends over 15 amino acids. Germline-derived CDR1 and CDR2 are SNHLY and FYNNEI. The V end was cut by 5 bases, the J end by 0 bases, with 11 bases between. The CDR3, as DNA: TGTGCCAGCAGTAACGGCGGTCTTAGCAATCAGCCCCAGCATTTT. Amino acid sequence: CASSNGGLSNQPQHF.

This clone has only one observation. This rearrangement joins TRBV13 to TRBJ1-2; D unclear. Germline V lookup: CDR1 PRHDT, CDR2 FYEKMQ (reference sequence). This CDR3 has 14 residues. With 2 bases removed from V and 1 base from J, the gap between germline ends came to 8 bases. The CDR3 DNA follows: TGTGCCAGCAGCTTACCCCCTTTTAACTATGGCTACACCTTC. As protein: CASSLPPFNYGYTF. The entire variable domain, with the rest obtained from reference TRBV13 and TRBJ1-2, is as follows: AAGVIQSPRHLIKEKRETATLKCYPIPRHDTVYWYQQGPGQDPQFLISFYEKMQSDKGSIPDRFSAQQFSDYHSELNMSSLELGDSALYFCASSLPPFNYGYTFGSGTRLTVV.

The chain's CDR3 is CASSPDKHNQPQHF. The CDR3 nucleotides read TGTGCCAGCTCACCCGACAAACACAATCAGCCCCAGCATTTT. The chain links TRBV9 to TRBJ1-5, with D unresolved. The V end was cut by 7 bases, the J end by 3 bases, with 14 bases between. The CDR3 is made up of 14 amino acids. Germline V lookup: CDR1 SGDLS, CDR2 YYNGEE. Full variable domain (rest looked up from reference TRBV9 and TRBJ1-5): DSGVTQTPKHLITATGQRVTLRCSPRSGDLSVYWYQQSLDQGLQFLIQYYNGEERAKGNILERFSAQQFPDLHSELNLSSLELGDSALYFCASSPDKHNQPQHFGDGTRLSIL.

V is TRBV11-2 and J is TRBJ1-2; the D gene is possibly TRBD1 (6 bases). The germline V and J ends were trimmed by 5 bases and 5 bases, with 9 bases remaining between them. This CDR3 is built from 12 residues. The germline V gene encodes CDR1 SGHAT and CDR2 FQNNGV. CDR3 DNA: TGTGCCAGCAGCCATGGACAGTATGGCTACACCTTC. It encodes CASSHGQYGYTF.

CDR3 amino acids: CASSLGQGDGGYTF. The CDR3, as DNA: TGTGCCAGCAGTCTGGGACAGGGGGATGGTGGCTACACCTTC. V is TRBV27 and J is TRBJ1-2, with 11 positions matching TRBD1. Germline V gene data show CDR1 as MNHEY and CDR2 as SMNVEV (reference sequence). V lost 5 bases and J lost 7; bases outside the gene matches: 6. CDR3 length equals 14 residues.

The genes are TRBV2 and TRBJ1-1, with D perhaps matching TRBD1 (6 bases). Trimming removed 4 bases from V and 3 bases from J, with 6 bases in between. Germline lookup yields CDR1 SNHLY and CDR2 FYNNEI. The CDR3 covers 12 residues. CDR3 coding DNA: TGTGCCAGCAGTGGGGGGCACACTGAAGCTTTCTTT. This codes for CASSGGHTEAFF.

The rearrangement joins TRBV5-1 to TRBJ2-7; D unresolved. The germline V gene encodes CDR1 SGHRS and CDR2 YFSETQ. The CDR3 is 13 residues long. V was pared by 1 base and J by 4 bases, with 9 bases between. The CDR3 loop is CASSLTHQYEQYF. The CDR3 DNA follows: TGCGCCAGCAGCTTGACCCATCAGTACGAGCAGTACTTC.

The V call is TRBV4-3, the J call TRBJ1-2; D is unclear. CDR3 size: 14 residues. Germline V gene sequence: CDR1 LGHNA, CDR2 YSLEER. Trimming shortened V by 3 bases and J by 6 bases, and 14 bases separated the two germline ends. CDR3 nucleotides: TGCGCCAGCAGCCATCCGGTCCGGGGAAATGGCTACACCTTC. Translated: CASSHPVRGNGYTF.

The rearrangement links TRBV9 to TRBJ1-4; the D gene is possibly TRBD1 (6 bases). The CDR3 consists of 17 residues. From germline, CDR1 is SGDLS and CDR2 YYNGEE. With 2 bases removed from V and 3 bases from J, the gap between germline ends came to 17 bases. In DNA form, the CDR3 reads TGTGCCAGCAGCGTGGCCCTGGGGGGGGCGGCTAATGAAAAACTGTTTTTT. This encodes CASSVALGGAANEKLFF.

In this sample, this clone turned up a few times. The chain combines TRBV30 with TRBJ1-1; D possibly corresponds to TRBD1 (6 bases). The CDR3 runs 17 residues. The germline V gene has CDR1 GTSNPN and CDR2 SVGIG (reference sequence). Trimming took off 2 bases at V and 5 bases at J, with 24 bases between the two ends. CDR3 nucleotide sequence: TGTGCCTGGAGTCCGGGACTGTGGATGGGGAGGGGGACTGAAGCTTTCTTT. This gives the protein CAWSPGLWMGRGTEAFF.

This chain links TRBV29-1 with TRBJ2-2, with 7 nucleotides matching TRBD1. The germline V gene has CDR1 SQVTM and CDR2 ANQGSEA. V was clipped by 8 bases and J by 1 base; unmatched bases: 7. The length of the CDR3 is 14 residues. This CDR3 reads CSTRTGGNTGELFF. The CDR3 DNA reads as TGCAGCACCCGGACAGGAGGGAACACCGGGGAGCTGTTTTTT.

The V call is TRBV30, the J call TRBJ2-7; 9 nucleotides line up with TRBD1. V shed 0 bases and J 5 bases; nucleotides not matched to a gene: 8. The CDR3 has 15 amino acids. Germline V lookup: CDR1 GTSNPN, CDR2 SVGIG (reference sequence). The CDR3 loop is CAWSVLGDRDNEQYF. For the CDR3, the DNA is TGTGCCTGGAGTGTATTGGGGGACAGGGACAACGAGCAGTACTTC.

This clone came up once. V usage is TRBV28 and J usage is TRBJ2-1; 7 bases are shared with TRBD2. The germline V gene encodes CDR1 MDHEN and CDR2 SYDVKM. The CDR3 extends over 15 amino acids. Losses at the gene ends were 5 bases for V and 4 bases for J; bases not matched to a gene: 8. The CDR3 nucleotides read TGTGCCAGCAGTCCCACTAGCGCCGGATACAATGAGCAGTTCTTC. Translating gives CASSPTSAGYNEQFF.

This clone was seen a few times. The rearrangement joins TRBV6-6 to TRBJ2-3; a possible D gene is TRBD2 (6 bases). The CDR3 extends over 11 amino acids. V was cut by 5 bases and J by 9 bases, with 9 bases left in between. Per germline, CDR1 MNHNY and CDR2 SVGAGI (reference sequence). The chain's CDR3 is CASSAGNTQYF. CDR3 bases: TGTGCCAGCAGTGCGGGGAACACGCAGTATTTT.

The chain has TRBV4-3 and TRBJ2-2; tentatively, D is TRBD2 (6 bases). V was clipped by 2 bases and J by 2 bases, with 18 bases between them. CDR3 length: 18 amino acids. CDR1 LGHNA and CDR2 YSLEER come from the germline V gene. CDR3 amino acids: CASSQTLGRDFNTGELFF. The CDR3 DNA is TGCGCCAGCAGCCAAACCCTAGGCCGGGACTTCAACACCGGGGAGCTGTTTTTT.